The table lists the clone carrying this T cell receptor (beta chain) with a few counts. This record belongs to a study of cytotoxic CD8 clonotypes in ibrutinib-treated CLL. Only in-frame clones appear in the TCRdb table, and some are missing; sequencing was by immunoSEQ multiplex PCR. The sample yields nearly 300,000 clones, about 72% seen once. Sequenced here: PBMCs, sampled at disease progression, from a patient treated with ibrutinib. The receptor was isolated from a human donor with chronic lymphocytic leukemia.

CDR3 bases: TGCGCCAGCAGTGGCTGGGGTGGTCCAGATACGCAGTATTTT. Its translation: CASSGWGGPDTQYF. J is TRBJ2-3 and V is TRBV5-1; D ambiguous. Trimming removed 5 bases from V and 4 bases from J, with 14 bases in between. CDR3 length: 14 residues. CDR1 is SGHRS and CDR2 is YFSETQ in the germline V gene. Full variable domain (outside the CDR3, taken from reference TRBV5-1 and TRBJ2-3): KAGVTQTPRYLIKTRGQQVTLSCSPISGHRSVSWYQQTPGQGLQFLFEYFSETQRNKGNFPGRFSGRQFSNSRSEMNVSTLELGDSALYLCASSGWGGPDTQYFGPGTRLTVL.